What follows are 12 T cell receptor beta chains derived from one specimen sequenced in a study of OX40 agonist ivuxolimab in advanced cancers. Produced via immunoSEQ multiplex PCR; TCRdb's table is partial and in-frame only. The profile shows about 110,000 clones, less than 95% of them singletons. This sample comprised CD4+ or CD8+ T cells sorted from blood, obtained in a trial of the OX40 agonist ivuxolimab. The source of these receptors is an adult with an advanced solid tumor such as melanoma, head and neck, liver or kidney cancer.

The V and J genes are TRBV7-2 and TRBJ1-2; TRBD1 is a possible D gene (6 bases). Germline CDR1 SGHTA, CDR2 FQGNSA. V was clipped by 5 bases and J by 6 bases, with 16 bases between them. This CDR3 has 14 amino acids. The CDR3 DNA reads TGTGCCAGCAGCCAACAGGGTTCCCAAGATGGCTACACCTTC. Protein sequence: CASSQQGSQDGYTF.

V is TRBV28 and J is TRBJ2-1, with TRBD1 identical over 8 bases. The CDR3 is made up of 17 amino acids. J was trimmed by 3 bases and V by 1 base; bases with no gene match: 8. Germline CDR1 is MDHEN and CDR2 is SYDVKM. The CDR3 spells CASSLSPPGGRYNEQFF. The CDR3 DNA reads as TGTGCCAGCAGTTTATCCCCACCAGGGGGCCGCTACAATGAGCAGTTCTTC.

This clone appeared a single time. The CDR3 DNA is TGTGCCAGCAGGACCAAAGCTGAACACAATGAGCAGTTCTTC. This translates into CASRTKAEHNEQFF. V usage is TRBV6-1 and J usage is TRBJ2-1; no firm D call. V lost 6 bases to trimming and J lost 5 bases, with 14 bases between them. CDR3 size: 14 residues. In germline, CDR1 is MNHNS, CDR2 SASEGT.

The gene calls are TRBV15 and TRBJ2-2, with unresolved D. The V gene's germline CDR1 is LNHNV and CDR2 YYDKDF (reference sequence). V dropped 7 bases and J dropped 2 bases, with 8 bases sitting between them. The CDR3 contains 13 residues. The CDR3 loop is CATNNANTGELFF. In DNA form, the CDR3 reads TGTGCCACCAATAACGCTAACACCGGGGAGCTGTTTTTT.

V usage is TRBV7-9 and J usage is TRBJ1-2, with 7 bases aligning to TRBD1. Germline V gene data show CDR1 as SEHNR and CDR2 as FQNEAQ (reference sequence). J was trimmed by 5 bases and V by 7 bases; bases with no gene match: 7. This CDR3 is 13 amino acids long. CDR3 DNA sequence: TGTGCCAGCACCGGCGAGGGGGCATATGGCTACACCTTC. Its translation: CASTGEGAYGYTF. Full variable domain (remainder filled in from reference TRBV7-9 and TRBJ1-2): DTGVSQNPRHKITKRGQNVTFRCDPISEHNRLYWYRQTLGQGPEFLTYFQNEAQLEKSRLLSDRFSAERPKGSFSTLEIQRTEQGDSAMYLCASTGEGAYGYTFGSGTRLTVV.

This clone was recorded once. The chain recombines TRBV5-1 with TRBJ2-1, with TRBD2 identical over 10 bases. Germline trimming cut 4 bases from V and 7 bases from J; bases unmatched to any gene: 5. CDR1 SGHRS and CDR2 YFSETQ come from the germline V gene. The CDR3 contains 14 residues. CDR3 DNA: TGCGCCAGCAGCGAAGGACTAGCGGAGAATGAGCAGTTCTTC. This gives the protein CASSEGLAENEQFF.

V gene TRBV28 combines with J gene TRBJ2-7, with no clear D. V gave up 5 bases and J gave up 5 bases, with 10 bases separating them. The germline gives CDR1 MDHEN, CDR2 SYDVKM. This CDR3 region has 12 residues. The CDR3 spells CASSLPPNEQYF. The DNA for the CDR3 is TGTGCCAGCAGTCTCCCCCCGAACGAGCAGTACTTC.

The rearrangement joins TRBV4-1 to TRBJ2-2; 9 bases map to TRBD2. Germline lookup yields CDR1 MGHRA and CDR2 YSYEKL. Trimming cost V 11 bases and J 1 base; bases outside gene matches: 17. This CDR3 has 18 amino acids. The CDR3 loop is CARQPLSGRKVNTGELFF. The CDR3 bases are TGCGCCCGCCAGCCCTTGAGCGGGAGGAAGGTGAACACCGGGGAGCTGTTTTTT.

The J gene is TRBJ2-7, the V gene TRBV29-1; 10 bases line up with TRBD1. The V gene's germline CDR1 is SQVTM and CDR2 ANQGSEA. V lost 4 bases, J lost 2 bases, and 5 bases stayed unmatched. The CDR3 is 14 amino acids. The CDR3 protein is CSVAWDRGAYEQYF. The CDR3 DNA is TGCAGCGTTGCCTGGGACAGGGGTGCCTACGAGCAGTACTTC.

This clone occurred a few times. The V call is TRBV19, the J call TRBJ1-1; no firm D call. V lost 9 bases to trimming and J lost 3 bases, with 11 bases between them. Germline V gene lookup returns CDR1 LNHDA and CDR2 SQIVND (reference sequence). CDR3 size: 12 residues. The CDR3 is CASSGMYTEAFF. CDR3 bases: TGTGCCAGCAGTGGGATGTACACTGAAGCTTTCTTT.

V gene TRBV7-2 combines with J gene TRBJ1-1, with D possibly matching TRBD1 (6 bases). Germline CDR1 SGHTA, CDR2 FQGNSA. This CDR3 region has 14 residues. V gave up 4 bases and J gave up 8 bases, with 17 bases separating them. The DNA for the CDR3 is TGTGCCAGCAGCTCCTGGACAGCGCTTAGCGAAGCTTTCTTT. Translating it yields CASSSWTALSEAFF.

The rearrangement links TRBV6-6 to TRBJ1-3; possible D gene TRBD1, 5 bases. Trimming cost V 2 bases and J 4 bases, with 12 bases left between them. Germline V gene lookup returns CDR1 MNHNY and CDR2 SVGAGI (reference sequence). CDR3 size: 15 residues. Written as DNA, the CDR3 is TGTGCCAGCAGTTACGAAGGGGAGGTGGGAAACACCATATATTTT. Protein product: CASSYEGEVGNTIYF.